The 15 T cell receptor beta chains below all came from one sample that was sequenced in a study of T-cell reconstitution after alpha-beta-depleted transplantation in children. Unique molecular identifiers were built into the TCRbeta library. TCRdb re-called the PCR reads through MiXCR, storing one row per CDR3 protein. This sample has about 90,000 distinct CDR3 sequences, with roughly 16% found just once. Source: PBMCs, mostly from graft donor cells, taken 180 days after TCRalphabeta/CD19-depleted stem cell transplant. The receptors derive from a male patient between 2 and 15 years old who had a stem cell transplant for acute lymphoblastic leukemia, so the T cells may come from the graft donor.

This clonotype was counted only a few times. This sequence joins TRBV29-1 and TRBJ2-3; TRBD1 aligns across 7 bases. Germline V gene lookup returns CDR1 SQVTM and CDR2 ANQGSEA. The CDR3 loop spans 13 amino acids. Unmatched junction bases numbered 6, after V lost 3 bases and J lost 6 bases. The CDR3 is CSVDKGAKDTQYF. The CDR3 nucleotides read TGCAGCGTTGATAAGGGGGCTAAGGATACGCAGTATTTT.

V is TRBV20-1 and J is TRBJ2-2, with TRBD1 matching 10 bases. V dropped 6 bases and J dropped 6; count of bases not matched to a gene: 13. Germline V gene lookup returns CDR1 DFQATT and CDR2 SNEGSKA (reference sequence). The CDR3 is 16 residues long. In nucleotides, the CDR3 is TGCAGTGCCCTGAGCCCGGACAGGGGGAAAGCCGGGGAGCTGTTTTTT. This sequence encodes CSALSPDRGKAGELFF.

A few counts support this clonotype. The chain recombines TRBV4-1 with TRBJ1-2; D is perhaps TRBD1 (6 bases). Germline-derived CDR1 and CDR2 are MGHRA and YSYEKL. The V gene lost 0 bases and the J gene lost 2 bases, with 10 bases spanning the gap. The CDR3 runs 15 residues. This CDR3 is CASSQDGGGNYGYTF. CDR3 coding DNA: TGCGCCAGCAGCCAAGATGGAGGGGGGAACTATGGCTACACCTTC.

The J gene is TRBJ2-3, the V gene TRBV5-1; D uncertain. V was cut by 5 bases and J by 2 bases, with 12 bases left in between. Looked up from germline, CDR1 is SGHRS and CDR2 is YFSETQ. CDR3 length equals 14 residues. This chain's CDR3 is CASRSDGFTDTQYF. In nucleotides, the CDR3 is TGCGCCAGCAGGTCGGACGGATTCACAGATACGCAGTATTTT.

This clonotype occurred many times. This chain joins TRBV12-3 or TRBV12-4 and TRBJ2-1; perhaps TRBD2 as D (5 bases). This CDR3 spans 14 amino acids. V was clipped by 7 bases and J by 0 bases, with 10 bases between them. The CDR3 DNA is TGTGCCAGCACCTGGACTGTCTCCTACAATGAGCAGTTCTTC. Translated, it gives CASTWTVSYNEQFF.

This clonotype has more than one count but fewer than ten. CDR3 protein: CASSLASRRDVYTF. The DNA of the CDR3 is TGTGCCAGCAGCTTAGCGTCCCGCAGGGATGTCTACACCTTC. This sequence joins TRBV7-9 and TRBJ1-2, with a possible D match to TRBD1 (5 bases). Germline-derived CDR1 and CDR2 are SEHNR and FQNEAQ (reference sequence). V lost 0 bases and J 10 bases, leaving 15 bases between the germline ends. The CDR3 covers 14 residues. Full variable domain (missing parts from reference TRBV7-9 and TRBJ1-2): DTGVSQNPRHKITKRGQNVTFRCDPISEHNRLYWYRQTLGQGPEFLTYFQNEAQLEKSRLLSDRFSAERPKGSFSTLEIQRTEQGDSAMYLCASSLASRRDVYTFGSGTRLTVV.

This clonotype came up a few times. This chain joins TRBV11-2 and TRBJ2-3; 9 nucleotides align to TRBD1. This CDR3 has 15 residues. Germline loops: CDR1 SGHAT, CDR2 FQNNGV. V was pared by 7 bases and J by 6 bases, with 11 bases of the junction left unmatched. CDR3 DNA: TGTGCCAGCATAGAACAGGGGGCCTACAGGGATACGCAGTATTTT. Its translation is CASIEQGAYRDTQYF.

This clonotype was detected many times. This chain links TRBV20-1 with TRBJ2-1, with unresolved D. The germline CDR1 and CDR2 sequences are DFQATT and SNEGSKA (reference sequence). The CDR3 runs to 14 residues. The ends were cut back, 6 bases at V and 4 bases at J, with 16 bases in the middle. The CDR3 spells CSAWGPHFYNEQFF. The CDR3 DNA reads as TGCAGTGCGTGGGGTCCTCATTTTTACAATGAGCAGTTCTTC.

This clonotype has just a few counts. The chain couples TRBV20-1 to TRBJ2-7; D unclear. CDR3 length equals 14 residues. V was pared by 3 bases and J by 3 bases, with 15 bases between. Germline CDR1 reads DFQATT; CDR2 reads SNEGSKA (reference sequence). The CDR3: CSASLGSHLYEQYF. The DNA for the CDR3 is TGCAGTGCTAGTTTGGGATCTCATCTCTACGAGCAGTACTTC.

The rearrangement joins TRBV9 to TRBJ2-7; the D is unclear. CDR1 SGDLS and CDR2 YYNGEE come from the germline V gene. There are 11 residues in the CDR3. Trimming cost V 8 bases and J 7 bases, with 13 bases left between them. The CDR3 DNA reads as TGTGCCAGTGGATCGACGCAAGAGCAGTACTTC. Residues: CASGSTQEQYF.

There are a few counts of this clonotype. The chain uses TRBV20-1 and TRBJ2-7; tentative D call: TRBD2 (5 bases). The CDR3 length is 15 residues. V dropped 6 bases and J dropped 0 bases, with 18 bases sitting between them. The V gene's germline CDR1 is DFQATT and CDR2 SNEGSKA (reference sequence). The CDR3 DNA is TGCAGTGCCGTCACCGTGCGGGTAGGCTCCTACGAGCAGTACTTC. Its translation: CSAVTVRVGSYEQYF.

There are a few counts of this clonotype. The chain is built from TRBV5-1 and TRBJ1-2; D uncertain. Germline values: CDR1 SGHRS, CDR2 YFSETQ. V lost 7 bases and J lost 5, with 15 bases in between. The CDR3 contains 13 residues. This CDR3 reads CASGPGLGYGYTF. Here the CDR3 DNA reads TGCGCCAGCGGACCTGGGCTTGGGTATGGCTACACCTTC.

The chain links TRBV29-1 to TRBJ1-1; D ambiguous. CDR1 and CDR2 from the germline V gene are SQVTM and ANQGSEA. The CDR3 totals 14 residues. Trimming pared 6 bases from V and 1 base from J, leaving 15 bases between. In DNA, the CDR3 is TGCAGCGTAAATGTGAACGGGAGGAACACTGAAGCTTTCTTT. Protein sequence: CSVNVNGRNTEAFF.

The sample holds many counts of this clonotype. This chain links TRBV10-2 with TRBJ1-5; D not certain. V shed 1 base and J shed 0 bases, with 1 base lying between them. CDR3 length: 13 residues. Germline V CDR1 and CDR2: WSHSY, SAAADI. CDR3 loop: CASSEYSNQPQHF. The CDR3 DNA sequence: TGCGCCAGCAGTGAGTATAGCAATCAGCCCCAGCATTTT.

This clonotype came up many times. The DNA of the CDR3 is TGCGCCAGCAGCTTATCCCCGGGGGAGCTGTTTTTT. Residues: CASSLSPGELFF. This chain uses TRBV5-1 with TRBJ2-2; no clear D gene. V lost 2 bases, J lost 8 bases, and 7 bases lay in between. CDR1 and CDR2 from the germline V gene are SGHRS and YFSETQ. CDR3 size: 12 residues.